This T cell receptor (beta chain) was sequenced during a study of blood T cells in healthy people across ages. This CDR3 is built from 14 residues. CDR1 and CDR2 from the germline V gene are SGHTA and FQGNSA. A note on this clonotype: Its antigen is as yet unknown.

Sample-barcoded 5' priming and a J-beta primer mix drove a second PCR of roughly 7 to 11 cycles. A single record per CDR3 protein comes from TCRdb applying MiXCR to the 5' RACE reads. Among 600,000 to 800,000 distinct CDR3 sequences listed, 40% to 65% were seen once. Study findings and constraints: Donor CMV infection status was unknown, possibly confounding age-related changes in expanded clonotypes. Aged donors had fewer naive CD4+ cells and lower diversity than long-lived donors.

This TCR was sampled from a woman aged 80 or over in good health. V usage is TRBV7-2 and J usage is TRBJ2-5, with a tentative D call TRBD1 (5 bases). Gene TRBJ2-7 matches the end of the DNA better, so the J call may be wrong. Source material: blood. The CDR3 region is CASSPPGLGVEQYF. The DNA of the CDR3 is TGTGCCAGCAGTCCGCCAGGGTTAGGAGTCGAGCAGTACTTC.